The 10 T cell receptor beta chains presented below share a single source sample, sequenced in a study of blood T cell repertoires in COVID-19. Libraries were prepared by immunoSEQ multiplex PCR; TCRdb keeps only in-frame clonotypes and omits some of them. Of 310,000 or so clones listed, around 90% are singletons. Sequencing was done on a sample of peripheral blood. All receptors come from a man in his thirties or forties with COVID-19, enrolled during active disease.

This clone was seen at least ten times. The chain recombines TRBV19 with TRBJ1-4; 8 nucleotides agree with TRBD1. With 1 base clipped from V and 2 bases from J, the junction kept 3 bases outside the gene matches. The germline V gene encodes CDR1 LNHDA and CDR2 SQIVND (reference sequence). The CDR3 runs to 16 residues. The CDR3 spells CASSIVHRGTNEKLFF. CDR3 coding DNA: TGTGCCAGTAGTATAGTTCACAGGGGGACTAATGAAAAACTGTTTTTT.

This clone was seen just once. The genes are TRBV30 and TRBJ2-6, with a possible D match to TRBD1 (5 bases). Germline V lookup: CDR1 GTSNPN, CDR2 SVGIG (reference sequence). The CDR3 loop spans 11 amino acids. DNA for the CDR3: TGTGCAGGGGTCGGGGCCAACGTCCTGACTTTC. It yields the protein CAGVGANVLTF.

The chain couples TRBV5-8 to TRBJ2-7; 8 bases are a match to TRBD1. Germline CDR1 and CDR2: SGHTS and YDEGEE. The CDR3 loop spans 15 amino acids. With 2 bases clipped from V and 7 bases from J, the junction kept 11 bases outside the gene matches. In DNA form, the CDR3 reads TGTGCCAGCAGCTTCGGGGGCAGGGGGCGCCGAGAGCAGTACTTC. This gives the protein CASSFGGRGRREQYF.

CDR3 DNA: TGTGCCAGCAGCCCCGACAGGGCATATGGCTACACCTTC. Encoded protein: CASSPDRAYGYTF. The chain carries TRBV14 and TRBJ1-2; 7 nucleotides align to TRBD1. The CDR3 is 13 residues long. Looked up from germline, CDR1 is SGHDN and CDR2 is FVKESK. Unmatched junction bases numbered 4, after V lost 4 bases and J lost 5 bases.

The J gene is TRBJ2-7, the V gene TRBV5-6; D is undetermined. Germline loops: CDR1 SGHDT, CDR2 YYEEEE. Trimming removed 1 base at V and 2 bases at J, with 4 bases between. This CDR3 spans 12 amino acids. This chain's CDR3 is CASSLLTYEQYF. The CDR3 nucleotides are TGTGCCAGCAGCTTGTTAACCTACGAGCAGTACTTC.

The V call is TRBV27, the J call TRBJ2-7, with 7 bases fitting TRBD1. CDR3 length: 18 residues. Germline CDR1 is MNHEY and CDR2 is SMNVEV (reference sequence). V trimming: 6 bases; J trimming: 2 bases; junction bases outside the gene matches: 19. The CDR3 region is CASSRHNYRGRGPYEQYF. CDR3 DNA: TGTGCCAGCAGCAGGCACAATTACAGGGGCCGGGGCCCCTACGAGCAGTACTTC.

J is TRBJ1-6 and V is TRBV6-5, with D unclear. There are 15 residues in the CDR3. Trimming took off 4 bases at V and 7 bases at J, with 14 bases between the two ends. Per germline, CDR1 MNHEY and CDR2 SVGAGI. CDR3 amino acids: CASSFGAATNSPLHF. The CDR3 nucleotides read TGTGCCAGCAGTTTCGGAGCAGCGACCAATTCACCCCTCCACTTT.

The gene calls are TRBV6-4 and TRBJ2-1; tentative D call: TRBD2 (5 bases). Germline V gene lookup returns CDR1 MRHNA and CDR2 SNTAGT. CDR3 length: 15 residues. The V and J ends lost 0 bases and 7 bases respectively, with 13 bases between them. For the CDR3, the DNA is TGTGCCAGCAGTGACTCTAGCGAGGGTTTTAATGAGCAGTTCTTC. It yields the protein CASSDSSEGFNEQFF.

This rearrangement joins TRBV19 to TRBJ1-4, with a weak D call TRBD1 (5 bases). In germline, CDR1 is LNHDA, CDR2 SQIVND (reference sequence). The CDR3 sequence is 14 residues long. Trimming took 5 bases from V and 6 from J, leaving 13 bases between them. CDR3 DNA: TGTGCCAGTAGTGCCAGGGCCCGCGATGAAAAACTGTTTTTT. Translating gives CASSARARDEKLFF.

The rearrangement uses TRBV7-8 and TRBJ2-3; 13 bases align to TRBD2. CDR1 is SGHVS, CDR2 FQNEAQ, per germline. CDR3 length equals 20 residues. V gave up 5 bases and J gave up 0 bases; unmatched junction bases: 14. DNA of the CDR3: TGTGCCAGCAGCGCTCGATGGGGACTAGCGGGAAAAGCTAGCACAGATACGCAGTATTTT. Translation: CASSARWGLAGKASTDTQYF.